These T cell receptor beta chains were read from a single sample in a study of regulatory T cells in long-lasting Graves disease. MiXCR, run by TCRdb on the multiplex PCR reads, gives a single entry per CDR3 protein. The table shows fewer than 450,000 distinct CDR3 sequences, with 15% occurring only once. This sample was shared with a second study, whose subject was T cells in Graves' hyperthyroidism and ophthalmopathy.

The sequencing here drew on peripheral blood mononuclear cells (PBMCs), taken at new diagnosis, from a patient treated with antithyroid drugs. These receptors were taken from a woman in her thirties or forties with Graves disease. The CDR3 runs from the conserved cysteine through the conserved F or W. Fields, in order: CDR3 length, V gene, D gene, clone size, J gene, CDR3 protein, CDR3 DNA. D genes are given only for firm matches. Clone size is given for some rows only: seen once, a few or many times, or a class if the clone is expanded.

cdr3_length: 16; v_call: TRBV6-5; d_call: NA; clone_size: NA; j_call: TRBJ1-1; cdr3_aa: CASSYGGVLMNTEAFF; cdr3_nt: TGTGCCAGCAGTTACGGCGGGGTCCTAATGAACACTGAAGCTTTCTTT
cdr3_length: 16; v_call: TRBV20-1; d_call: TRBD2; clone_size: NA; j_call: TRBJ2-3; cdr3_aa: CSAGARLAASTDTQYF; cdr3_nt: TGCAGTGCAGGGGCACGACTAGCGGCTAGCACAGATACGCAGTATTTT
cdr3_length: 13; v_call: TRBV29-1; d_call: NA; clone_size: NA; j_call: TRBJ2-1; cdr3_aa: CSPRLGLGNEQFF; cdr3_nt: TGCAGCCCAAGACTAGGTCTCGGGAATGAGCAGTTCTTC
cdr3_length: 15; v_call: TRBV9; d_call: NA; clone_size: many; j_call: TRBJ1-6; cdr3_aa: CASSVGETDNSPLHF; cdr3_nt: TGTGCCAGCAGCGTAGGCGAGACAGATAATTCACCCCTCCACTTT
cdr3_length: 15; v_call: TRBV27; d_call: NA; clone_size: many; j_call: TRBJ2-3; cdr3_aa: CASSLGGVSTDTQYF; cdr3_nt: TGTGCCAGCAGCTTAGGGGGAGTTAGCACAGATACGCAGTATTTT
cdr3_length: 16; v_call: TRBV11-2; d_call: TRBD2; clone_size: NA; j_call: TRBJ2-7; cdr3_aa: CASSSGLAGGPHEQYF; cdr3_nt: TGTGCCAGCAGCTCAGGACTAGCGGGAGGGCCGCACGAGCAGTACTTC
cdr3_length: 16; v_call: TRBV4-2; d_call: TRBD1; clone_size: few; j_call: TRBJ2-2; cdr3_aa: CASSQVGTGSSGELFF; cdr3_nt: TGTGCCAGCAGCCAAGTCGGGACAGGTTCGTCCGGGGAGCTGTTTTTT
cdr3_length: 15; v_call: TRBV20-1; d_call: TRBD1; clone_size: few; j_call: TRBJ1-6; cdr3_aa: CSAIDRGRVDSPLHF; cdr3_nt: TGCAGTGCTATAGACAGGGGGAGGGTTGATTCACCCCTCCACTTT
cdr3_length: 15; v_call: TRBV18; d_call: NA; clone_size: once; j_call: TRBJ1-4; cdr3_aa: CASSPAGGTNEKLFF; cdr3_nt: TGTGCCAGCTCACCAGCCGGGGGGACTAATGAAAAACTGTTTTTT
cdr3_length: 15; v_call: TRBV11-1; d_call: TRBD1; clone_size: many; j_call: TRBJ2-1; cdr3_aa: CASSLQGALVNEQFF; cdr3_nt: TGTGCCAGCAGCTTACAGGGGGCACTAGTAAATGAGCAGTTCTTC
cdr3_length: 16; v_call: TRBV28; d_call: NA; clone_size: many; j_call: TRBJ2-3; cdr3_aa: CASRPFGTSFTDTQYF; cdr3_nt: TGTGCCAGCAGGCCCTTCGGGACAAGTTTCACAGATACGCAGTATTTT
cdr3_length: 17; v_call: TRBV3-1; d_call: NA; clone_size: many; j_call: TRBJ1-1; cdr3_aa: CASSPNLAGSMNTEAFF; cdr3_nt: TGTGCCAGCAGCCCTAATCTTGCAGGGTCCATGAACACTGAAGCTTTCTTT
cdr3_length: 15; v_call: TRBV12-3/TRBV12-4; d_call: TRBD1; clone_size: many; j_call: TRBJ1-1; cdr3_aa: CASSPGTGFYTEAFF; cdr3_nt: TGTGCCAGCAGTCCCGGGACAGGGTTTTACACTGAAGCTTTCTTT
cdr3_length: 15; v_call: TRBV30; d_call: TRBD1; clone_size: many; j_call: TRBJ2-2; cdr3_aa: CAWSDTGVWAGELFF; cdr3_nt: TGTGCCTGGAGTGACACAGGGGTGTGGGCCGGGGAGCTGTTTTTT
cdr3_length: 13; v_call: TRBV6-1; d_call: NA; clone_size: many; j_call: TRBJ2-2; cdr3_aa: CATRDPNTGELFF; cdr3_nt: TGTGCCACGCGGGACCCGAACACCGGGGAGCTGTTTTTT
cdr3_length: 16; v_call: TRBV27; d_call: TRBD1; clone_size: many; j_call: TRBJ2-7; cdr3_aa: CASSLSDRGRSYEQYF; cdr3_nt: TGTGCCAGCAGTTTATCGGACAGGGGAAGGTCCTACGAGCAGTACTTC